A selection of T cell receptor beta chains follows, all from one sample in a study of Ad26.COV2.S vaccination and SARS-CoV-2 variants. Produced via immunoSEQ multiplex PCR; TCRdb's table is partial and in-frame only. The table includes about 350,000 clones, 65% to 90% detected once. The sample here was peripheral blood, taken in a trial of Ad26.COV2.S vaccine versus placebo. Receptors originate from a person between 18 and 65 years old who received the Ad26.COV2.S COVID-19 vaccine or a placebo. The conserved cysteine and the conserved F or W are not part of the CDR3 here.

CDR3aa: ASSPRDSEETQY; j_gene: TRBJ2-5; v_gene: TRBV5-1
CDR3aa: ASSSGQGMNTEAF; j_gene: TRBJ1-1; v_gene: TRBV5-1
CDR3aa: ASSLAGGTEAF; j_gene: TRBJ1-1; v_gene: TRBV27
CDR3aa: SAGRSGTGGVWDTGELF; j_gene: TRBJ2-2; v_gene: TRBV29-1
CDR3aa: ASSFQAGSGYT; j_gene: TRBJ1-2; v_gene: TRBV11-2
CDR3aa: ASSYLSQGGETQY; j_gene: TRBJ2-5; v_gene: TRBV6-5
CDR3aa: ASSPGTGGPGAGQY; j_gene: TRBJ2-7; v_gene: TRBV5-4
CDR3aa: ASSLFHTEAF; j_gene: TRBJ1-1; v_gene: TRBV5-5
CDR3aa: ASSHRGEGEQF; j_gene: TRBJ2-1; v_gene: TRBV3-1/TRBV3-2
CDR3aa: AWSVLQGEGEQY; j_gene: TRBJ2-7; v_gene: TRBV30
CDR3aa: ASSLREVDTQY; j_gene: TRBJ2-3; v_gene: TRBV19
CDR3aa: ASSPRTSGAQRGEQY; j_gene: TRBJ2-7; v_gene: TRBV7-8
CDR3aa: ASSEAGSGTGELF; j_gene: TRBJ2-2; v_gene: TRBV6-1
CDR3aa: ASSPPSGSGNTIY; j_gene: TRBJ1-3; v_gene: TRBV18
CDR3aa: ASSYPFQEGTDTQY; j_gene: TRBJ2-3; v_gene: TRBV6-5
CDR3aa: ASSSRGRAEAF; j_gene: TRBJ1-1; v_gene: TRBV7-2
CDR3aa: ASSSWDRGNGQPQH; j_gene: TRBJ1-5; v_gene: TRBV19